Shown below are 6 T cell receptor beta chains from a single sample sequenced in a study of T-cell memory formation after mild COVID-19. From the 5' RACE reads, TCRdb called clonotypes with MiXCR, one entry per CDR3 protein. Counted here are approximately 570,000 distinct CDR3 sequences, over 15% occurring once; the ten biggest clones make up more than 10%. Sequences were obtained from PBMCs or a T cell subset sorted from them (not recorded which). The origin of the receptors is an adult woman who had mild COVID-19 (a few samples of this study predate the infection). Cell type and time point are not known.

The table lists this clonotype with a few counts. This rearrangement joins TRBV27 to TRBJ2-5; no clear D gene. The germline V and J ends were trimmed by 0 bases and 5 bases, with 13 bases remaining between them. The CDR3 contains 15 residues. Germline V lookup: CDR1 MNHEY, CDR2 SMNVEV (reference sequence). The CDR3 protein is CASSLSRWSGETQYF. CDR3 DNA: TGTGCCAGCAGTTTATCTAGATGGTCCGGGGAGACCCAGTACTTC.

In this sample, this clonotype turned up once. This rearrangement joins TRBV5-6 to TRBJ2-7; D call uncertain. Germline V gives CDR1 SGHDT, CDR2 YYEEEE. CDR3 length equals 12 residues. Between the trimmed V and J ends, which lost 4 bases and 3 bases, there was a span of 8 bases. CDR3 DNA sequence: TGTGCCAGCAGCGTGGGGATCTACGAGCAGTACTTC. Its protein product is CASSVGIYEQYF.

In its sample, this clonotype was seen a few times. The chain couples TRBV6-5 to TRBJ2-7; D perhaps matches TRBD1 (5 bases). V lost 6 bases and J 4 bases, leaving 10 bases between the germline ends. In germline, CDR1 is MNHEY, CDR2 SVGAGI. The CDR3 contains 12 residues. Here the CDR3 DNA reads TGTGCCAGCAGCTCCCGACAGTACGAGCAGTACTTC. This sequence encodes CASSSRQYEQYF.

V usage is TRBV7-9 and J usage is TRBJ1-2; a weak D match, TRBD1 (5 bases). The V end lost 7 bases, the J end lost 5 bases, and 23 bases lay between the germline ends. In germline, CDR1 is SEHNR, CDR2 FQNEAQ (reference sequence). The CDR3 contains 16 residues. The CDR3 coding sequence is TGTGCCAGCATCCCCGTTGGAGGCGGGGGAGAGTATGGCTACACCTTC. Translated, it gives CASIPVGGGGEYGYTF.

The chain recombines TRBV10-3 with TRBJ2-3; 7 bases match TRBD2. The CDR3 is 14 amino acids. The germline CDR1 and CDR2 sequences are ENHRY and SYGVKD. Unmatched junction bases numbered 7, after V lost 2 bases and J lost 8 bases. DNA for the CDR3: TGTGCCATCAGTGAGACCCTCCTAGCGGTTACGCAGTATTTT. Encoded protein: CAISETLLAVTQYF.

The chain employs TRBV6-5 and TRBJ1-1; 7 nucleotides line up with TRBD1. Germline V gene data show CDR1 as MNHEY and CDR2 as SVGAGI. J lost 8 bases, V lost 2 bases, and 2 bases had no gene match. The CDR3 loop spans 12 amino acids. In DNA, the CDR3 is TGTGCCAGCAGTTACAGGGGGCTAGAAGCTTTCTTT. As protein: CASSYRGLEAFF.